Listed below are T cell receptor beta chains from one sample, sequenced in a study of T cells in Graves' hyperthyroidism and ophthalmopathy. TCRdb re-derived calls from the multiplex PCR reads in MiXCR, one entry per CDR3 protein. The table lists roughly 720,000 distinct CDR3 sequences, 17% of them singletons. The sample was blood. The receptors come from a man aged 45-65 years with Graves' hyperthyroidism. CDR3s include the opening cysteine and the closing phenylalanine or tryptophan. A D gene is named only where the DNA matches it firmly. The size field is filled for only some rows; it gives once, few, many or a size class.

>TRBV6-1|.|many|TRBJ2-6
TGTGCCAGCAGGGGGGTTGATTCTGGGGCCAACGTCCTGACTTTC
CASRGVDSGANVLTF
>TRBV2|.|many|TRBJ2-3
TGTGCCAGCAGTGAAGGGGCCTTAAACAAGGCAGATACGCAGTATTTT
CASSEGALNKADTQYF
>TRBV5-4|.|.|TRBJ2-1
TGTGCCAGCAGCTTCCTGGACTCTTACAATGAGCAGTTCTTC
CASSFLDSYNEQFF
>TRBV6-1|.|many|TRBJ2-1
TGTGCCAGCAGCGAGAGCAGGGCAAGCTCCTACAATGAGCAGTTCTTC
CASSESRASSYNEQFF
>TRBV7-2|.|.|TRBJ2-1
TGTGCCACCGGACGGGGCTCCACCGGAACCACTGAGCAGTTCTTC
CATGRGSTGTTEQFF
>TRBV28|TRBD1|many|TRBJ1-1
TGTGCCAGCAGTTCCCACAGGGGACAAGCTTTCTTT
CASSSHRGQAFF
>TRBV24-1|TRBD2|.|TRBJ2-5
TGTGCCACCAGTGTTCCGGGACTAGCGCAAGAGACCCAGTACTTC
CATSVPGLAQETQYF
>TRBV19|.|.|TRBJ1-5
TGTGCCAGTAGTATAGTGGGGGGCTCGGGCAATCAGCCCCAGCATTTT
CASSIVGGSGNQPQHF
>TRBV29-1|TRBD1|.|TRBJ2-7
TGCAGCGTTGGGACAGGGGTTAGGGAGCAGTACTTC
CSVGTGVREQYF
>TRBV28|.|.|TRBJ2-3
TGTGCCAGCAGTTTCTCGGCACATAGCACAGATACGCAGTATTTT
CASSFSAHSTDTQYF
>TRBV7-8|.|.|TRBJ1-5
TGTGCCAGCAGCCCACCGGGACACGGCAATCAGCCCCAGCATTTT
CASSPPGHGNQPQHF
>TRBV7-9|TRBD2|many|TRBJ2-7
TGTGCCAGCAGCGCCACTAGCGGGAGGAGCTCCTACGAGCAGTACTTC
CASSATSGRSSYEQYF
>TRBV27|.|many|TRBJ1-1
TGTGCCAGCAGGGAGGGGATGAACACTGAAGCTTTCTTT
CASREGMNTEAFF
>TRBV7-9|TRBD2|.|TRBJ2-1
TGTGCCAGCACCATGGGACTAGCGGGTCCGGAGCAGTTCTTC
CASTMGLAGPEQFF
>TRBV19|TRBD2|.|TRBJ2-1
TGTGCCAGTACCGGACCGACTAGCGGCTCCTACAATGAGCAGTTCTTC
CASTGPTSGSYNEQFF
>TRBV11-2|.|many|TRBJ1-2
TGTGCCAGCAGCTCCCCTAACGACATAAACTATGGCTACACCTTC
CASSSPNDINYGYTF
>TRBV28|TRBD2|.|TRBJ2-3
TGTGCCAGCAGCGAAACAGGCGGGAGCACAGATACGCAGTGTTTT
CASSETGGSTDTQCF
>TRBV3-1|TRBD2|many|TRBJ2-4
TGTGCCAGCAGCCAAGGCGCAGCGGGGCTAAAAAACATTCAGTACTTC
CASSQGAAGLKNIQYF
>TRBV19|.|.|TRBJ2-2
TGTGCCAGTAGTATAGGGGGGGAAGCCGGGGAGCTGTTTTTT
CASSIGGEAGELFF
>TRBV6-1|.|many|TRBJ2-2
TGTGCCAGCAGGATGGAAGTAACCGGGGAGCTGTTTTTT
CASRMEVTGELFF
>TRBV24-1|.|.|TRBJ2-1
TGTGCCACCAGTGCTGGCAGTTACAATGAGCAGTTCTTC
CATSAGSYNEQFF
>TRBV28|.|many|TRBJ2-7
TGTGCCAGCAGTCCTCCCGGTGCTAGCGCCAGGGTCGAGCAGTACTTC
CASSPPGASARVEQYF
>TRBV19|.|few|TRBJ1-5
TGTGCCAGTAGTATGGGAGGGACTACCTTAGATCAGCCCCAGCATTTT
CASSMGGTTLDQPQHF
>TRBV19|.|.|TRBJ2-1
TGTGCCAGTAGTATAGGCAGCCTATACAATGAGCAGTTCTTC
CASSIGSLYNEQFF
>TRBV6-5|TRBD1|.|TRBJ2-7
TGTGCCAGCAGTTACGATGGACAGGGGACAGGCGAGCAGTACTTC
CASSYDGQGTGEQYF
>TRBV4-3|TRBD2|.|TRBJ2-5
TGCGCCAGCAGCCAAGGACTAGCGGGGCCCCCGGGGGAGACCCAGTACTTC
CASSQGLAGPPGETQYF
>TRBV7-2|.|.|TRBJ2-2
TGTGCCAGCAGCTTAGGGGCGGTATTAGGGGAGCTGTTTTTT
CASSLGAVLGELFF
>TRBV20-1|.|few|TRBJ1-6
TGCAGTGCTAGAGATTTCGGGCAGGGAAATTCACCCCTCCACTTT
CSARDFGQGNSPLHF
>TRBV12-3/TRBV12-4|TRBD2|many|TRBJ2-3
TGTGCCAGCAGTTTGGCTAGCGGGGACACAGATACGCAGTATTTT
CASSLASGDTDTQYF
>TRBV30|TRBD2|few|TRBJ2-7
TGTGCCTGGAGTGGCCAGCGGGGGCTTATGTTCCACGAGCAGTACTTC
CAWSGQRGLMFHEQYF
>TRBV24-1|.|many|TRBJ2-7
TGTGCCACCGGGGGCGGAGCCAGTTCGGACGTCTACGAGCAGTACTTC
CATGGGASSDVYEQYF
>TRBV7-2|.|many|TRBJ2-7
TGTGCCAGCAGCTTAGCGCCGCAGGGCTACGAGCAGTACTTC
CASSLAPQGYEQYF
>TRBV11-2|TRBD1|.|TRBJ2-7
TGTGCCAGCAGCCTCCCAGGGGGTCCCTACGAGCAGTACTTC
CASSLPGGPYEQYF
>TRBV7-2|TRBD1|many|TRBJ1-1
TGTGCCAGCAGCCCCTACCCGGGACAGGGTTTGTGGGAGGACACTGAAGCTTTCTTT
CASSPYPGQGLWEDTEAFF
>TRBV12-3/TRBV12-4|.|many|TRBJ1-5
TGTGCCAGCAGTTTTCGGGACGGAATCAATCAGCCCCAGCATTTT
CASSFRDGINQPQHF
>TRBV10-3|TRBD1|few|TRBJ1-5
TGTGCCATCAGTGACTCGACAGGGCAACAGCCCCAGCATTTT
CAISDSTGQQPQHF
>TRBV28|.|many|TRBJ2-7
TGTGCCAGCAGTCCATCTTGGGACAACTCCTACGAGCAGTACTTC
CASSPSWDNSYEQYF
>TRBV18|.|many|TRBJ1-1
TGTGCCAGCTCACCACAAGGCCTCATGAACACTGAAGCTTTCTTT
CASSPQGLMNTEAFF
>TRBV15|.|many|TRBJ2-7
TGTGCCACCAGCAGAGTGGGGTACGAGCAGTACTTC
CATSRVGYEQYF
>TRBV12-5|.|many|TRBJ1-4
TGTGCTAGTGGTTTGCCTTTGGTGACAGGTCCCGCTAATGAAAAACTGTTTTTT
CASGLPLVTGPANEKLFF
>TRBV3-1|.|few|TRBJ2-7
TGTGCCAGCAGCCAACGGGACATTGGGGTGGGTGAGCAGTACTTC
CASSQRDIGVGEQYF
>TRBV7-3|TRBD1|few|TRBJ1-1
TGTGCCAGCAGCTCGTCGGACAGGGCTTACACTGAAGCTTTCTTT
CASSSSDRAYTEAFF
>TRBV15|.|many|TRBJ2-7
TGTGCCACCAGCAGAGTTAGTGGGGCCAACGAGCAGTACTTC
CATSRVSGANEQYF
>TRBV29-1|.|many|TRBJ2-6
TGCAGCGTTAATTCTGGGGCCAACGTCCTGACTTTC
CSVNSGANVLTF
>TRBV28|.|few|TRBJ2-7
TGTGCCAGCAGTCCGGACCTGTGGGTAGTAGGCTTC
CASSPDLWVVGF
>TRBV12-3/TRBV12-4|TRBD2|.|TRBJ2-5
TGTGCCAGCAGTCCCGGACTAGCCGGGGGAGGTACCCAGTACTTC
CASSPGLAGGGTQYF
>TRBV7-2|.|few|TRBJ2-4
TGTGCCAGCAGCGCTACAGTAGCCAAAAACATTCAGTACTTC
CASSATVAKNIQYF
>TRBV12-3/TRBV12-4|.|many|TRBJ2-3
TGTGCCAGCAGTTTACGAACGATAGGGGGCACAGATACGCAGTATTTT
CASSLRTIGGTDTQYF
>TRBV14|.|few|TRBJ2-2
TGTGCCAGCAGCCAAGATACATTCCCAGGGGTGGGGCTGTTTTTT
CASSQDTFPGVGLFF
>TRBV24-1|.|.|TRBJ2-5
TGTGCCACCAGTGAGGGTCAAGGCGTCCAAGAGACCCAGTACTTC
CATSEGQGVQETQYF
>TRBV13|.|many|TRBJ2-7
TGTGCCAGCAGCCCCTTCAAGGGCTCCTACGAGCAGTACTTC
CASSPFKGSYEQYF
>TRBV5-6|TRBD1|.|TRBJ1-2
TGTGCCAGCAGAATCAGGGGGAAGGACTATGGCTACACCTTC
CASRIRGKDYGYTF
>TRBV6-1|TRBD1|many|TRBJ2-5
TGTGCCAGCAGTACATGGGACAGGGGAGAAGAGACCCAGTACTTC
CASSTWDRGEETQYF
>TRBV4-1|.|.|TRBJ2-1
TGCGCCAGCAGCCAAGTAGGGGGTTTCCTGACCAATGAGCAGTTCTTC
CASSQVGGFLTNEQFF
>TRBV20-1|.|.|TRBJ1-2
TGCAGTGCCCCTCCGATGGGGGGGTCTAACTATGGCTACACCTTC
CSAPPMGGSNYGYTF